Below, 3 T cell receptor beta chains from the same sample are listed, as sequenced in a study of cytomegalovirus exposure and HLA in healthy donors. PCR amplification relied on 60 Vbeta primers (plus 13 Jbeta primers). Measured with immunoSEQ multiplex PCR; TCRdb has only the in-frame clones, and not every one. The repertoire holds approximately 59,000 clones, approximately 70% seen once, with around a sixth in the top ten. Sample: PBMCs. Source of these receptors: a man aged 35 to 55 in good health and CMV-seropositive.

The chain uses TRBV5-1 and TRBJ2-5; D perhaps matches TRBD2 (6 bases). This CDR3 spans 16 amino acids. Deletions cut 4 bases from V and 1 base from J, with 17 bases between. Germline-derived CDR1 and CDR2 are SGHRS and YFSETQ. CDR3 sequence reads: CASSANVGGSQETQYF. As DNA, the CDR3 is TGCGCCAGCAGCGCCAACGTCGGGGGAAGCCAAGAGACCCAGTACTTC. The full variable domain, in which reference TRBV5-1 and TRBJ2-5 provide the parts outside the CDR3, is KAGVTQTPRYLIKTRGQQVTLSCSPISGHRSVSWYQQTPGQGLQFLFEYFSETQRNKGNFPGRFSGRQFSNSRSEMNVSTLELGDSALYLCASSANVGGSQETQYFGPGTRLLVL.

The V and J genes are TRBV7-8 and TRBJ1-5; TRBD1 aligns across 7 bases. Germline CDR1 SGHVS, CDR2 FQNEAQ. V lost 1 base and J lost 5; bases outside the gene matches: 8. The CDR3 has 16 amino acids. Here the CDR3 reads CASSLGGQGVYQPQHF. The CDR3 region has the DNA TGTGCCAGCAGCTTAGGGGGTCAGGGGGTTTATCAGCCCCAGCATTTT.

The chain uses TRBV30 and TRBJ2-7, with D perhaps matching TRBD1 (5 bases). This CDR3 comprises 15 residues. Trimming left V 2 bases short and J 0 bases short, with 14 bases between. The germline gives CDR1 GTSNPN, CDR2 SVGIG (reference sequence). The CDR3 sequence: CAWSWAGPPSYEQYF. CDR3 DNA sequence: TGTGCCTGGAGTTGGGCAGGGCCCCCCTCCTACGAGCAGTACTTC. Variable domain in full (rest from reference TRBV30 and TRBJ2-7): SQTIHQWPATLVQPVGSPLSLECTVEGTSNPNLYWYRQAAGRGLQLLFYSVGIGQISSEVPQNLSASRPQDRQFILSSKKLLLSDSGFYLCAWSWAGPPSYEQYFGPGTRLTVT.